This TCR beta chain was found in a study of T cells in Graves' hyperthyroidism and ophthalmopathy. Overall study context: Peripheral blood specimens were obtained at initial diagnosis, prior to any treatment.

CDR1 and CDR2 from the germline V gene are DFQATT and SNEGSKA (reference sequence). V was shortened by 6 bases and J by 0 bases, with 7 bases between the two germline ends. The CDR3 has 12 amino acids. The investigators amplified TCR beta CDR3 regions from RNA transcripts. TCR CDR3 regions were first amplified by RT-PCR with HTBI primers. TCRdb re-derived calls from the multiplex PCR reads in MiXCR, one entry per CDR3 protein. This table holds under 400,000 distinct CDR3 sequences, over 15% found once. The diagnostic basis comprised clinical symptoms, serum thyroxine and TRAb, thyroid ultrasound and orbital computed tomography. This clonotype was observed many times.

The genes are TRBV20-1 and TRBJ2-3; D call uncertain. The receptor was isolated from a woman aged 40 to 50 with Graves' ophthalmopathy. Sequencing input: blood. CDR3 protein: CSAQTSTDTQYF. The CDR3 nucleotides read TGCAGTGCACAGACTAGCACAGATACGCAGTATTTT.